This T cell receptor beta chain was profiled in a study of cytomegalovirus exposure and HLA in healthy donors. The PCR had 60 Vbeta and 13 Jbeta primers. Data came from immunoSEQ multiplex PCR; TCRdb stores just in-frame clones and leaves some out. The sample lists about 300,000 clones, around 86% occurring once. This clone was seen a few times. What it binds is unknown. Germline assignment: CDR1 ENHRY and CDR2 SYGVKD. The V gene end was trimmed by 5 bases and the J gene end by 8 bases; junction bases not matched to a gene: 25. The CDR3 runs to 21 residues. Study-wide findings and caveats: Among the CMV-associated chains, three were confirmed in vitro as specific for CMV antigens. Solely CMV serostatus was available to characterize immune exposure. Per published reports, the classifier diagnosed cytomegalovirus status with high specificity and sensitivity. A missense DCLRE1C variant was associated with V- and J-gene trimming of TCR beta chains in a later analysis, and an independent cohort replicated the association.

Sequenced input: PBMCs. This chain connects TRBV10-3 to TRBJ2-1, with 12 bases identical to TRBD2. The sequence was collected from a middle-aged man in good health and CMV-seropositive. CDR3 sequence: CAISFPRHAPASGRAVDEQFF. DNA of the CDR3: TGTGCCATCAGTTTCCCCCGACACGCTCCGGCTAGCGGGAGGGCCGTGGATGAGCAGTTCTTC.